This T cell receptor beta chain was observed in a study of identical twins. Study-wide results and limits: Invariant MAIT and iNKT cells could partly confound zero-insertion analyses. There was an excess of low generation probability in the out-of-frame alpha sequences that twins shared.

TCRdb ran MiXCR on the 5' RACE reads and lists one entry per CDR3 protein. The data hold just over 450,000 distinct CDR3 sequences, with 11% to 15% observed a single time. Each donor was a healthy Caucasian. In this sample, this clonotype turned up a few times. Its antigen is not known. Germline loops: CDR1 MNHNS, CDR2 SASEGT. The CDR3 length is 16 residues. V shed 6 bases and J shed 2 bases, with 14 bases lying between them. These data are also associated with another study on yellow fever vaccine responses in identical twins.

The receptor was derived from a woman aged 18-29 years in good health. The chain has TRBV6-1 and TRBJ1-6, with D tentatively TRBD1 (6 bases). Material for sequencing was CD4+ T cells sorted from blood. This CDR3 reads CASSDQGRTYNSPLHF. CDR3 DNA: TGTGCCAGCAGCGACCAGGGGAGGACCTATAATTCACCCCTCCACTTT.